These 14 T cell receptor beta chains originate from one sample sequenced in a study of CD8 T cells in ankylosing spondylitis. Study results and limitations: Seemingly distinctive of ankylosing spondylitis blood was a TCR beta motif formed by eight highly homologous variants.

TCRdb recomputed calls from the 5' RACE reads with MiXCR, one row per CDR3 protein. Of some 450,000 distinct CDR3 sequences listed, 15% to 20% are singletons. The antigens of these receptors remain unknown. The sequenced sample was blood, either unsorted or a sorted T cell fraction (not recorded which). Every receptor here comes from a male donor with ankylosing spondylitis.

The rearrangement joins TRBV11-3 to TRBJ1-2; D not resolved. The CDR3 sequence is 13 residues long. Germline CDR1 reads SGHNT; CDR2 reads YENEEA. The ends were cut back, 8 bases at V and 4 bases at J, with 14 bases in the middle. The CDR3 region has the DNA TGTGCCAGCCTAGTGCGTGTAGGCTATGGCTACACCTTC. It specifies CASLVRVGYGYTF.

The chain has TRBV7-3 and TRBJ2-7, with D unclear. Trimming removed 5 bases from V and 3 bases from J, with 17 bases in between. CDR3 length: 15 amino acids. Germline V gene data show CDR1 as SGHTA and CDR2 as FQGTGA. Here the CDR3 reads CASSQGAKDLYEQYF. CDR3 coding DNA: TGTGCCAGCAGCCAAGGTGCGAAAGATCTCTACGAGCAGTACTTC.

In its sample, this clonotype was seen a few times. The chain employs TRBV28 and TRBJ2-3, with 8 bases that match TRBD1. The CDR3 totals 15 residues. The V and J ends lost 1 base and 5 bases, in that order; junction bases with no gene match: 5. The germline CDR1 and CDR2 sequences are MDHEN and SYDVKM. CDR3 in DNA: TGTGCCAGCAGTTTATTTGGACAGGGTAAAGATACGCAGTATTTT. This codes for CASSLFGQGKDTQYF.

The chain employs TRBV18 and TRBJ2-7; D might be TRBD1 (6 bases). This CDR3 is 14 amino acids long. Between the trimmed V and J ends, which lost 2 bases and 0 bases, there was a span of 8 bases. Germline CDR1 reads KGHSH; CDR2 reads LQKENI. The CDR3 loop is CASSPGGSSYEQYF. In nucleotides, the CDR3 is TGTGCCAGCTCACCAGGGGGCAGCTCCTACGAGCAGTACTTC.

The genes are TRBV20-1 and TRBJ1-1; D ambiguous. Germline lookup yields CDR1 DFQATT and CDR2 SNEGSKA (reference sequence). The V end was cut by 3 bases, the J end by 1 base, with 15 bases between. This CDR3 is 15 amino acids long. This CDR3 reads CSASLILRGNTEAFF. The CDR3 DNA reads TGCAGTGCTAGTTTAATCCTACGGGGGAACACTGAAGCTTTCTTT.

The rearrangement uses TRBV5-1 and TRBJ2-2; 10 bases are a match to TRBD2. V dropped 4 bases and J dropped 6; count of bases not matched to a gene: 3. The germline V gene encodes CDR1 SGHRS and CDR2 YFSETQ. The CDR3 sequence is 14 residues long. CDR3 in DNA: TGCGCCAGCAGCGGAGGACTAGCGGCCGGGGAGCTGTTTTTT. Translation gives CASSGGLAAGELFF.

This clonotype was detected a few times. The CDR3 sequence is CASSLVDRRWETQYF. The CDR3 DNA is TGCGCCAGCAGCTTGGTAGACAGGAGGTGGGAGACCCAGTACTTC. The chain is built from TRBV5-1 and TRBJ2-5, with D possibly matching TRBD1 (6 bases). Looked up from germline, CDR1 is SGHRS and CDR2 is YFSETQ. Trimming took 0 bases from V and 5 from J, leaving 14 bases between them. The CDR3 runs 15 residues.

The chain links TRBV6-2 or TRBV6-3 to TRBJ2-7, with 12 bases fitting TRBD1. CDR3 length: 15 amino acids. After removal of 6 bases from V and 2 bases from J, the junction contained 5 bases not matched to a gene. The germline gives CDR1 MNHEY, CDR2 SVGEGT. This chain's CDR3 is CASRDGTGGPYEQYF. CDR3 sequence (DNA): TGTGCCAGCAGAGACGGGACAGGGGGCCCCTACGAGCAGTACTTC.

V and J are TRBV5-5 and TRBJ2-7, with no clear D. This CDR3 has 14 amino acids. Germline CDR1 is SGHKS and CDR2 is YYEKEE (reference sequence). V was pared by 0 bases and J by 0 bases, with 7 bases between. The DNA for the CDR3 is TGTGCCAGCAGCTTGGGGCCCACCTCCTACGAGCAGTACTTC. Its protein product is CASSLGPTSYEQYF.

The chain recombines TRBV7-2 with TRBJ2-1; D is ambiguous. The CDR3 is 11 amino acids. Germline-derived CDR1 and CDR2 are SGHTA and FQGNSA. Trimming stripped 5 bases from V and 12 bases from J, with 11 bases between. The CDR3 protein is CASSLITGQFF. The CDR3 nucleotides are TGTGCCAGCAGCCTTATTACTGGGCAGTTCTTC.

The chain links TRBV5-6 to TRBJ1-1, with TRBD1 matching over 9 bases. CDR1 and CDR2 (germline): SGHDT, YYEEEE. This CDR3 spans 16 amino acids. With 3 bases clipped from V and 0 bases from J, the junction kept 6 bases outside the gene matches. The CDR3: CASSSTGGTMNTEAFF. The CDR3 DNA follows: TGTGCCAGCAGCTCGACAGGGGGGACTATGAACACTGAAGCTTTCTTT. The variable domain in full, completed from reference TRBV5-6 and TRBJ1-1, reads DAGVTQSPTHLIKTRGQQVTLRCSPKSGHDTVSWYQQALGQGPQFIFQYYEEEERQRGNFPDRFSGHQFPNYSSELNVNALLLGDSALYLCASSSTGGTMNTEAFFGQGTRLTVV.

There are many counts of this clonotype. The chain has TRBV20-1 and TRBJ2-5; possible D gene TRBD2, 6 bases. The V and J ends lost 6 bases and 4 bases respectively, with 18 bases between them. In germline, CDR1 is DFQATT, CDR2 SNEGSKA (reference sequence). The CDR3 has 14 residues. The CDR3 sequence is CSARGEVVGETQYF. CDR3 coding DNA: TGCAGTGCCCGAGGGGAGGTAGTCGGAGAGACCCAGTACTTC.

The chain joins TRBV29-1 to TRBJ1-1; weak D call: TRBD1 (6 bases). V was cut by 7 bases and J by 7 bases, with 13 bases left in between. The germline V gene has CDR1 SQVTM and CDR2 ANQGSEA. This CDR3 spans 11 amino acids. CDR3 sequence (DNA): TGCAGCGGGGGCGGACAGCTTGAAGCTTTCTTT. It translates to CSGGGQLEAFF.

The chain joins TRBV7-2 to TRBJ1-4; the D is unclear. Germline assignment: CDR1 SGHTA and CDR2 FQGNSA. CDR3 length: 13 residues. Deletions cut 7 bases from V and 3 bases from J, with 9 bases between. In DNA, the CDR3 is TGTGCCAGCACCAGCGGTGCTAATGAAAAACTGTTTTTT. It codes for CASTSGANEKLFF.